The entry below gives a single T cell receptor (beta chain) sequence along with its context. Original handling: Reference gene primer amplification yielded estimated nucleated cell counts. Repertoires were generated with immunoSEQ multiplex PCR, while TCRdb's copy carries only in-frame clones and drops some. D and trimming were read from the DNA, whereas the V and J calls and clone size are those reported in that table. Of 30,000 to 40,000 clones in the sample, roughly three quarters were seen once. Germline values: CDR1 SGHDT, CDR2 YYEEEE. This CDR3 has 13 amino acids. V was shortened by 0 bases and J by 10 bases, with 13 bases between the two germline ends. These data are taken from a study of blood T cell repertoires in COVID-19. Study-level information: The origin of the acute and convalescent COVID-19 samples was the United States, Italy and Spain. Sample material is recorded as cDNA or gDNA derived from T cells, B-cell-depleted T cells, or PBMCs.

The sample consisted of peripheral blood. V is TRBV5-6 and J is TRBJ1-2; D not certain. This TCR came from a human donor in a cohort sampled during active COVID-19. The DNA of the CDR3 is TGTGCCAGCAGCTTGGCCGGAGGAACATACTACACCTTC. Protein: CASSLAGGTYYTF.